The clone carrying this T cell receptor beta chain showed up many times. These data originate in a study of neurological immune-mediated disorders. Germline-derived CDR1 and CDR2 are DFQATT and SNEGSKA (reference sequence). The CDR3 is made up of 13 amino acids. Trimming cost V 7 bases and J 7 bases; bases outside gene matches: 12. TCRdb independently ran MiXCR on the 5' RACE reads; one entry per CDR3 protein. Among some 33,000 distinct CDR3 sequences listed, about 1.6% were seen once. The unsorted libraries originated from 2 million PBMCs kept at -80 C. This receptor was taken from a woman aged 25 to 39 with multiple sclerosis. Sequenced sample: PBMCs. The chain joins TRBV20-1 to TRBJ2-7, with 8 nucleotides matching TRBD2. The CDR3 DNA follows: TGCAGTGTGATCCAGCGGGGGAATGTGGAGCAGTACTTC. As protein: CSVIQRGNVEQYF.